This T cell receptor beta chain was sequenced for a study of blood T cells in healthy people across ages. Study background: Per every two T cells, about one barcoded beta molecule was captured by template switching.

Together with a sample-barcoded 5' primer, a J-beta primer mix was included in a second PCR lasting roughly 6 to 12 cycles. TCRdb itself ran the 5' RACE reads through MiXCR, one entry per CDR3 protein. The sample lists roughly 800,000 distinct CDR3 sequences; about 34% were seen once. Per-sample PBMC isolation yielded at least 6.5 million cells. This clonotype was detected ten times or more. The specimen sequenced was blood. The TCR originated in a man aged 18 to 35 in good health.

Here the CDR3 reads CSAIALDRGAKNIQYF. The CDR3 DNA is TGCAGTGCCATAGCGCTTGACAGGGGAGCCAAAAACATTCAGTACTTC. The chain employs TRBV20-1 and TRBJ2-4; TRBD1 matches at 8 bases. Germline-derived CDR1 and CDR2 are DFQATT and SNEGSKA (reference sequence). The CDR3 sequence is 16 residues long. The junction had 10 bases not matched to a gene; V was cut back by 6 bases and J by 0 bases.